The 30 T cell receptor beta chains below come from one sample, sequenced in a study of T cells in women clearing cervical HPV infection. Assay used: immunoSEQ multiplex PCR; TCRdb lists only in-frame clones, some missing. This sample's table reports roughly 22,000 clones. Sequences were obtained from blood buffy coat. The receptor source for this set is a woman between 18 and 69 years old with a cervical HPV16 infection that either progressed to CIN3+ or cleared (not recorded which).

Regarding this clone: The CDR3 is cut off 3 residues early in the read; its end comes from the germline J gene. The V call is TRBV28, the J call TRBJ2-7, with TRBD1 as a possible D gene (6 bases). Per germline, CDR1 MDHEN and CDR2 SYDVKM. Trimming shortened V by 7 bases and J by 0 bases, and 13 bases separated the two germline ends. There are 14 residues in the CDR3. CDR3 loop: CASNTQGGSYEQYF. The CDR3 bases that were read are TGTGCCAGCAACACACAGGGCGGCTCCTACGAG.

Note on this clone: The read terminates 3 residues ahead of where the CDR3 ends, so the germline J gene completes it. The J gene is TRBJ1-2, the V gene TRBV18, with a tentative D call TRBD1 (6 bases). This CDR3 is 14 amino acids long. CDR1 is KGHSH and CDR2 is LQKENI in the germline V gene. Partial CDR3 DNA: TGTGCCAGCTCACCAAGCGGGGGGGCTTACGAC. It encodes CASSPSGGAYD. In full, the CDR3 reads CASSPSGGAYDYTF.

On this clone itself: The sequenced fragment ends 3 residues before the CDR3 boundary, so the rest is inferred from the germline J gene. This chain joins TRBV7-9 and TRBJ1-4; D is possibly TRBD1 (5 bases). V lost 4 bases, J lost 2 bases, and 11 bases lay in between. From germline, CDR1 is SEHNR and CDR2 FQNEAQ (reference sequence). The CDR3 totals 15 residues. The sequenced CDR3 bases are TGTGCCAGCAGCTCTGAATGGGGCACTAATGAAAAA. It is translated as CASSSEWGTNEK. The entire CDR3 protein reads CASSSEWGTNEKLFF. The whole variable domain, filled in from reference TRBV7-9 and TRBJ1-4, reads DTGVSQNPRHKITKRGQNVTFRCDPISEHNRLYWYRQTLGQGPEFLTYFQNEAQLEKSRLLSDRFSAERPKGSFSTLEIQRTEQGDSAMYLCASSSEWGTNEKLFFGSGTQLSVL.

With regard to this clone: The CDR3 end is not reached by the read, which stops 3 residues before it; the germline J gene fills it in. This chain uses TRBV7-2 with TRBJ1-2; the D is unclear. The CDR3 is made up of 15 amino acids. Germline CDR1 is SGHTA and CDR2 is FQGNSA. The CDR3 sequence: CASSQRLAGANDYTF. The sequenced CDR3 bases are TGTGCCAGCAGCCAGCGACTAGCGGGAGCAAATGAC.

Concerning this clone: The CDR3 end falls 3 residues outside the read, so it is completed with the germline J gene. The chain recombines TRBV2 with TRBJ1-2; no clear D. Trimming took 7 bases from V and 5 from J, leaving 14 bases between them. The germline V gene encodes CDR1 SNHLY and CDR2 FYNNEI. CDR3 length equals 13 residues. The CDR3 DNA, read in part, is TGTGCCAGCACTCAGCGACCGAAATATGGC. It specifies CASTQRPKYG. The CDR3 reads in full as CASTQRPKYGYTF.

Note on this clone: The CDR3 extends 3 residues past the end of the read, so its final part is completed from the germline J gene. The chain employs TRBV20-1 and TRBJ1-5; a possible D gene is TRBD1 (5 bases). Trimming shortened V by 3 bases and J by 4 bases, and 13 bases separated the two germline ends. Germline lookup yields CDR1 DFQATT and CDR2 SNEGSKA (reference sequence). The CDR3 loop spans 14 amino acids. This chain's CDR3 is CSARTSGTNQPQHF. Partial CDR3 DNA: TGCAGTGCTAGGACATCAGGGACTAATCAGCCC.

This clone shows up as medium-sized by frequency. The CDR3 end falls 3 residues outside the read, so it is completed with the germline J gene. The chain employs TRBV18 and TRBJ2-4, with TRBD1 matching 10 bases. With V trimmed by 8 bases and J by 4 bases, 8 bases remained unmatched. The CDR3 sequence is 15 residues long. Looked up from germline, CDR1 is KGHSH and CDR2 is LQKENI. The DNA read from the CDR3 is TGTGCCAGCCACGATGGGGGACAGGGGAAAAACATT. Its translation: CASHDGGQGKNI. In full, the CDR3 is CASHDGGQGKNIQYF.

With respect to this clone: The read terminates 3 residues ahead of where the CDR3 ends, so the germline J gene completes it. This sequence joins TRBV12-3 or TRBV12-4 and TRBJ2-1, with D possibly TRBD2 on 6 matching bases. The CDR3 covers 18 residues. Trimming removed 2 bases from V and 0 bases from J, with 17 bases in between. CDR3 in amino acids: CASSLNSGGGSSYNEQFF. CDR3 bases read: TGTGCCAGCAGTTTAAATTCCGGTGGGGGGAGCTCCTACAATGAG.

As for this clone: With the read ending 3 residues before the CDR3 end, the germline J gene is used to fill in that end. The J gene is TRBJ2-5, the V gene TRBV5-6; perhaps TRBD2 as D (6 bases). Germline values: CDR1 SGHDT, CDR2 YYEEEE. This CDR3 is 13 amino acids long. The germline V and J ends were trimmed by 6 bases and 2 bases, with 11 bases remaining between them. The sequenced CDR3 bases are TGTGCCAGCAATCGGCGGGGTCAAGAGACC. Its translation is CASNRRGQET. In full, the CDR3 is CASNRRGQETQYF.

With regard to this clone: Read data end 3 residues before the CDR3 end; the end is taken from the germline J gene. The chain is built from TRBV5-4 and TRBJ1-2; tentative D call: TRBD1 (6 bases). The germline V gene encodes CDR1 SGHNT and CDR2 YYREEE (reference sequence). The CDR3 is 15 amino acids. With 2 bases removed from V and 4 bases from J, the gap between germline ends came to 15 bases. The CDR3 bases that were read are TGTGCCAGCAGCTTCGTGACAGGAATTAGCTATGGC. Its protein is CASSFVTGISYG. The complete CDR3 reads CASSFVTGISYGYTF. Based on the CDR3 plus reference TRBV5-4 and TRBJ1-2, the full variable domain is ETGVTQSPTHLIKTRGQQVTLRCSSQSGHNTVSWYQQALGQGPQFIFQYYREEENGRGNFPPRFSGLQFPNYSSELNVNALELDDSALYLCASSFVTGISYGYTFGSGTRLTVV.

CDR3 DNA, as far as it was read: TGTGCCAGCACGGGGCACAGGGGAATGGCAACTAATGAAAAA. Its translation is CASTGHRGMATNEK. From start to end, the CDR3 is CASTGHRGMATNEKLFF. V usage is TRBV28 and J usage is TRBJ1-4; 7 nucleotides align to TRBD1. The CDR3 end lies 3 residues beyond the end of the read and is filled in from the germline J gene. Germline loops: CDR1 MDHEN, CDR2 SYDVKM. This CDR3 region has 17 residues. J lost 0 bases, V lost 7 bases, and 11 bases had no gene match.

Comments on this clone: Sequencing ends 3 residues short of the CDR3 end; the germline J gene provides the rest. J is TRBJ1-2 and V is TRBV7-9; 7 bases are shared with TRBD1. The trim removed 2 bases at V and 6 bases at J, leaving 3 bases unmatched. The CDR3 extends over 13 amino acids. The germline V gene encodes CDR1 SEHNR and CDR2 FQNEAQ (reference sequence). Incomplete CDR3 DNA: TGTGCCAGCAGCTTAAGGACAGGTGATGGC. The encoded protein is CASSLRTGDG. The whole CDR3 reads CASSLRTGDGYTF. The full variable domain, in which reference TRBV7-9 and TRBJ1-2 provide the parts outside the CDR3, is DTGVSQNPRHKITKRGQNVTFRCDPISEHNRLYWYRQTLGQGPEFLTYFQNEAQLEKSRLLSDRFSAERPKGSFSTLEIQRTEQGDSAMYLCASSLRTGDGYTFGSGTRLTVV.

For this clone: The CDR3 is cut off 3 residues early in the read; its end comes from the germline J gene. This chain links TRBV2 with TRBJ2-4, with D unresolved. Germline V CDR1 and CDR2: SNHLY, FYNNEI. This CDR3 region has 13 residues. The sequenced CDR3 bases are TGTGCCAGCAGTTTCACCAGAAACTATGGT. As protein: CASSFTRNYG. The full CDR3 reads CASSFTRNYGQYF.

Of note for this clone: The read terminates 3 residues before the CDR3 end, so the remaining end is supplied by the germline J gene. This chain joins TRBV11-3 and TRBJ2-1; a weak D match, TRBD2 (7 bases). There are 15 residues in the CDR3. CDR1 is SGHNT, CDR2 YENEEA, per germline. Trimming cost V 3 bases and J 5 bases, with 14 bases left between them. The CDR3 is CASSLRGGANNEQFF. CDR3 DNA (partial): TGTGCCAGCAGCTTGAGGGGGGGGGCGAACAATGAG.

As regards this clone: With the read ending 3 residues before the CDR3 end, the germline J gene is used to fill in that end. The chain couples TRBV20-1 to TRBJ2-5; D perhaps matches TRBD2 (6 bases). CDR3 size: 14 residues. V was pared by 3 bases and J by 5 bases, with 16 bases between. CDR1 DFQATT and CDR2 SNEGSKA come from the germline V gene (reference sequence). The sequenced CDR3 bases are TGCAGTGCTAGTGCTACGGGGGAGCAGGAGACC. This gives the protein CSASATGEQET. The entire CDR3 sequence reads CSASATGEQETQYF.

In the case of this clone: The read falls 3 residues short of the CDR3 end, and the missing part is taken from the germline J gene. The chain is built from TRBV20-1 and TRBJ2-1; TRBD1 agrees at 9 bases. The germline CDR1 and CDR2 sequences are DFQATT and SNEGSKA (reference sequence). CDR3 size: 18 residues. V lost 0 bases and J lost 6; bases outside the gene matches: 15. Incomplete CDR3 DNA: TGCAGTGCTAGAGATTTGGGGGAAGGACAGGGGTTGATCAATGAG. Translation: CSARDLGEGQGLINE. The whole CDR3 reads CSARDLGEGQGLINEQFF.

Comments on this clone: The read ends 3 residues before the CDR3 terminus; that terminus is restored from the germline J gene. V and J are TRBV20-1 and TRBJ2-1; TRBD2 matches 10 bases. Germline CDR1 is DFQATT and CDR2 is SNEGSKA (reference sequence). CDR3 length: 18 residues. With V trimmed by 3 bases and J by 0 bases, 11 bases remained unmatched. CDR3: CSARGGLAAAGSYNEQFF. Partial CDR3 DNA: TGCAGTGCTAGGGGAGGACTAGCGGCGGCGGGCTCCTACAATGAG.

Partial CDR3 DNA: TGCAGTGCCATAGCGGAATCCAATCAGCCC. It codes for CSAIAESNQP. The full CDR3 protein is CSAIAESNQPQHF. The rearrangement joins TRBV20-1 to TRBJ1-5; no definite D call. The read falls 3 residues short of the CDR3 end, and the missing part is taken from the germline J gene. V lost 6 bases to trimming and J lost 3 bases, with 12 bases between them. There are 13 residues in the CDR3. From germline, CDR1 is DFQATT and CDR2 SNEGSKA (reference sequence).

Worth noting for this clone: With the read ending 3 residues before the CDR3 end, the germline J gene is used to fill in that end. The V gene is TRBV19, the J gene TRBJ2-2, with 7 bases fitting TRBD1. V dropped 6 bases and J dropped 7; count of bases not matched to a gene: 11. CDR3 length equals 15 residues. Germline-derived CDR1 and CDR2 are LNHDA and SQIVND (reference sequence). The CDR3: CASSRPGGVIGELFF. CDR3 DNA (partial): TGTGCCAGTAGCAGACCAGGGGGAGTTATCGGGGAG. The full variable domain, rest sourced from reference TRBV19 and TRBJ2-2, is DGGITQSPKYLFRKEGQNVTLSCEQNLNHDAMYWYRQDPGQGLRLIYYSQIVNDFQKGDIAEGYSVSREKKESFPLTVTSAQKNPTAFYLCASSRPGGVIGELFFGEGSRLTVL.

A word on this clone: With the read ending 3 residues before the CDR3 end, the germline J gene is used to fill in that end. V gene TRBV11-2 combines with J gene TRBJ2-1; D might be TRBD2 (5 bases). The CDR3 spans 15 residues. V lost 0 bases to trimming and J lost 1 base, with 7 bases between them. CDR1 is SGHAT and CDR2 is FQNNGV in the germline V gene. The sequenced CDR3 bases are TGTGCCAGCAGCTTAGAGAGGGCATCCTACAATGAG. Residues: CASSLERASYNE. The entire CDR3 protein reads CASSLERASYNEQFF.

With respect to this clone: From the germline J gene comes the end of the CDR3, since the read stops 3 residues before it. V usage is TRBV2 and J usage is TRBJ2-7; TRBD1 might be the D (6 bases). The CDR3 spans 13 residues. Germline V gives CDR1 SNHLY, CDR2 FYNNEI. Trimming shortened V by 9 bases and J by 1 base, and 13 bases separated the two germline ends. The CDR3 DNA, read in part, is TGTGCCAGTAGGACAGTCCGGTCCTACGAG. Translating it yields CASRTVRSYE. The entire CDR3 is CASRTVRSYEQYF.

A note on this clone: The read stops 3 residues short of the end of the CDR3; the missing end is completed from the germline J gene. J is TRBJ2-7 and V is TRBV14; D gene ambiguous. V lost 2 bases to trimming and J lost 3 bases, with 11 bases between them. The germline gives CDR1 SGHDN, CDR2 FVKESK. The CDR3 loop spans 14 amino acids. The CDR3 protein is CASSQWAGDYEQYF. The sequenced part of the CDR3 DNA is TGTGCCAGCAGCCAATGGGCAGGAGACTACGAG.

The CDR3 reads CASSLRTGADTQYF. The part of the CDR3 DNA that was read is TGTGCCAGCAGCTTGAGGACAGGGGCAGATACG. V is TRBV5-4 and J is TRBJ2-3, with TRBD1 matching 9 bases. The observed sequence ends 3 residues before the CDR3 terminus, with the missing tail filled in from the germline J gene. V lost 1 base to trimming and J lost 4 bases; unmatched junction nucleotides: 1. Germline-derived CDR1 and CDR2 are SGHNT and YYREEE (reference sequence). The CDR3 covers 14 residues.

Turning to this clone: The CDR3 extends 3 residues past the end of the read, so its final part is completed from the germline J gene. The rearrangement uses TRBV7-8 and TRBJ1-2, with TRBD1 identical over 8 bases. The CDR3 is made up of 13 amino acids. The ends lost 4 bases at V and 4 bases at J; junction bases unmatched: 2. Germline CDR1 reads SGHVS; CDR2 reads FQNEAQ. The CDR3 is CASSSTGGYGYTF. CDR3 DNA, as far as it was read: TGTGCCAGCAGCTCAACAGGGGGCTATGGC.

The CDR3 region is CASSGNRGFTEAFF. CDR3 DNA (partial): TGTGCCAGCAGTGGTAACAGGGGGTTCACTGAA. The rearrangement links TRBV6-1 to TRBJ1-1; 8 bases align to TRBD1. From the germline J gene comes the end of the CDR3, since the read stops 3 residues before it. In germline, CDR1 is MNHNS, CDR2 SASEGT. The CDR3 has 14 residues. The J segment lost 4 bases and the V segment lost 4 bases, leaving 5 bases of the junction unmatched.

Concerning this clone: The read falls 3 residues short of the CDR3 end, and the missing part is taken from the germline J gene. The rearrangement uses TRBV5-1 and TRBJ2-3; no firm D call. CDR3 length equals 12 residues. CDR1 SGHRS and CDR2 YFSETQ come from the germline V gene. V dropped 4 bases and J dropped 1 base, with 4 bases sitting between them. The CDR3 sequence is CASSPGTDTQYF. The CDR3 DNA, read in part, is TGCGCCAGCAGCCCGGGCACAGATACG.

With respect to this clone: The CDR3 is cut off 3 residues early in the read; its end comes from the germline J gene. The chain carries TRBV20-1 and TRBJ2-7; 9 bases are a match to TRBD1. The CDR3 extends over 15 amino acids. The J segment lost 3 bases and the V segment lost 5 bases, leaving 11 bases of the junction unmatched. Germline V gene data show CDR1 as DFQATT and CDR2 as SNEGSKA (reference sequence). The CDR3: CSAENRDRVSYEQYF. CDR3 bases read: TGCAGTGCTGAGAACCGGGACAGGGTTAGCTACGAG.

In the case of this clone: The CDR3 extends 3 residues past the end of the read, so its final part is completed from the germline J gene. The J gene is TRBJ1-2, the V gene TRBV18, with 9 positions matching TRBD1. This CDR3 is 13 amino acids long. Germline CDR1 KGHSH, CDR2 LQKENI. Trimming at V came to 6 bases and at J to 7 bases, leaving 6 bases not matched to a gene. CDR3 bases read: TGTGCCAGCTCGGAGGGACAGGGATCTGGC. This gives the protein CASSEGQGSG. The CDR3, in full, reads CASSEGQGSGYTF.

The part of the CDR3 DNA that was read is TGTGCCAGCAGCCCCGGAAGCGGGTACTTCTACGAG. It yields the protein CASSPGSGYFYE. From start to end, the CDR3 is CASSPGSGYFYEQYF. The chain uses TRBV3-1 (or the pseudogene TRBV3-2) and TRBJ2-7; the D gene is possibly TRBD2 (6 bases). The CDR3 goes on 3 residues after the read ends, and that part is filled in from the germline J gene. Germline CDR1 LGHDT, CDR2 YNNKEL (reference sequence). This CDR3 is 15 amino acids long. Trimming cost V 4 bases and J 3 bases, with 16 bases left between them.

CDR3 bases read: TGTGCCTGGAGGAGACAGGGGGCTGAAGATACC. Translation: CAWRRQGAEDT. The whole CDR3 protein is CAWRRQGAEDTYTF. The chain couples TRBV30 to TRBJ1-2, with 10 positions matching TRBD1. The read finishes 3 residues shy of the CDR3 end, and the germline J gene is used to complete it. CDR3 length equals 14 residues. The germline CDR1 and CDR2 sequences are GTSNPN and SVGIG (reference sequence).